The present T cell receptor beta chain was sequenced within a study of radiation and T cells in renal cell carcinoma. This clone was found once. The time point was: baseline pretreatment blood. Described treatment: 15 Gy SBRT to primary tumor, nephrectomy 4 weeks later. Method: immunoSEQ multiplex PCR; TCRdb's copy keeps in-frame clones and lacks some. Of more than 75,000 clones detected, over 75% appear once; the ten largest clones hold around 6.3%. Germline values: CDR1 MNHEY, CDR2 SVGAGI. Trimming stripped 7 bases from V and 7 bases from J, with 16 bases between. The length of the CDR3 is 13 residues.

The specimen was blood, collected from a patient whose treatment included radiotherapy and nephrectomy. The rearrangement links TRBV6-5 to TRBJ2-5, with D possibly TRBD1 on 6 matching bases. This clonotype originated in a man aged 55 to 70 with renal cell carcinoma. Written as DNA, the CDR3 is TGTGCCAGCACCAGCAGGGGTCCAGGGACCCAGTACTTC. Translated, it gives CASTSRGPGTQYF.